The present T cell receptor (beta chain) was sequenced within a study of OX40 agonist ivuxolimab in advanced cancers. Overall study context: Hepatocellular carcinoma, melanoma, renal cell or head and neck cancer was diagnosed in the dose-escalation patients.

The table lists this clone with a few counts. Between the trimmed V and J ends, which lost 8 bases and 6 bases, there was a span of 11 bases. CDR1 MDHEN and CDR2 SYDVKM come from the germline V gene. This CDR3 has 12 amino acids. Sequencing used immunoSEQ multiplex PCR; TCRdb keeps in-frame clones, though not all of them. The sample lists tens of thousands of clones, 80% to 85% seen once, with 15% to 25% in the top ten. The receptor comes from an adult with an advanced solid tumor such as melanoma, head and neck, liver or kidney cancer. The gene calls are TRBV28 and TRBJ1-5; D gene ambiguous. The starting material was CD4+ or CD8+ T cells sorted from blood, obtained in a trial of the OX40 agonist ivuxolimab. The chain's CDR3 is CASSGHGQPQHF. The CDR3 bases are TGTGCCAGCTCTGGGCACGGTCAGCCCCAGCATTTT.